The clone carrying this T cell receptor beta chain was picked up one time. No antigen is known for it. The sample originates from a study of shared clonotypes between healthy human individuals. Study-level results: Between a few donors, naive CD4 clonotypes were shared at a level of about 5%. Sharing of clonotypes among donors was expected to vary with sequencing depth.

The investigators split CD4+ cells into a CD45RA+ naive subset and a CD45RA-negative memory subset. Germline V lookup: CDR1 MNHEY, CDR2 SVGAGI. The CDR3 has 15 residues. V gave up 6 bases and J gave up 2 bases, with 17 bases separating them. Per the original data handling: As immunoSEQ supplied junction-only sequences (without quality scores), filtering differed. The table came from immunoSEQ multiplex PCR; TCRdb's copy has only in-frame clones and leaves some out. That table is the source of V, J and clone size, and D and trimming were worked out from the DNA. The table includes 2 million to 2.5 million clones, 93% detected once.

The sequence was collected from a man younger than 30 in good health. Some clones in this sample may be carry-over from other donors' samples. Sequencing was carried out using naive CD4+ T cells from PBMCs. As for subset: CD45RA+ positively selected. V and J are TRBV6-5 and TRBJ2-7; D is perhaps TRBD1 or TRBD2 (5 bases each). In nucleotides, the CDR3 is TGTGCCAGCAGCTACGGGACCTCGACGGCCTACGAGCAGTACTTC. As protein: CASSYGTSTAYEQYF.